A single sample gave rise to the 25 T cell receptor beta chains below, sequenced in a study of cytomegalovirus exposure and HLA in healthy donors. Use of 60 Vbeta and 13 Jbeta primers characterized the PCR. Libraries were prepared by immunoSEQ multiplex PCR; TCRdb keeps only in-frame clonotypes and omits some of them. The repertoire includes just over 150,000 clones, around 72% of them detected once, and around 7% sits in the top ten. Sequencing was performed on PBMCs. These receptors originate from a man in his forties or fifties in good health and CMV-seropositive.

The V gene is TRBV5-1, the J gene TRBJ1-2; TRBD1 matches at 8 bases. Germline-derived CDR1 and CDR2 are SGHRS and YFSETQ. Unmatched junction bases numbered 6, after V lost 9 bases and J lost 5 bases. The CDR3 totals 12 residues. In DNA form, the CDR3 reads TGCGCCATCGAGGACAGGGAATATGGCTACACCTTC. Its translation is CAIEDREYGYTF. The full variable domain, its missing parts supplied by reference TRBV5-1 and TRBJ1-2, is KAGVTQTPRYLIKTRGQQVTLSCSPISGHRSVSWYQQTPGQGLQFLFEYFSETQRNKGNFPGRFSGRQFSNSRSEMNVSTLELGDSALYLCAIEDREYGYTFGSGTRLTVV.

This clone is a singleton in its sample. The chain carries TRBV30 and TRBJ1-6, with TRBD1 matching over 8 bases. CDR1 GTSNPN and CDR2 SVGIG come from the germline V gene (reference sequence). This CDR3 is built from 19 residues. V trimming: 0 bases; J trimming: 4 bases; junction bases outside the gene matches: 14. CDR3: CAWSVSYLTRDRYNSPLHF. CDR3 in DNA: TGTGCCTGGAGTGTGTCTTACCTTACGCGGGACAGGTATAATTCACCCCTCCACTTT.

V is TRBV11-2 and J is TRBJ2-3, with a tentative D call TRBD2 (6 bases). V lost 5 bases, J lost 6 bases, and 15 bases lay in between. Germline loops: CDR1 SGHAT, CDR2 FQNNGV. The CDR3 contains 14 residues. The CDR3 sequence is CASSQWGEVDTQYF. CDR3 nucleotides: TGTGCCAGCAGCCAATGGGGGGAGGTGGATACGCAGTATTTT.

This chain uses TRBV6-1 with TRBJ1-1; D possibly corresponds to TRBD1 (5 bases). From germline, CDR1 is MNHNS and CDR2 SASEGT. CDR3 length: 14 residues. V was cut by 4 bases and J by 5 bases, with 14 bases left in between. The CDR3 bases are TGTGCCAGCAGTGCTTGGGGGGTGGCGACTGAAGCTTTCTTT. Residues: CASSAWGVATEAFF.

J is TRBJ2-4 and V is TRBV5-4; D gene uncertain. CDR1 and CDR2 from the germline V gene are SGHNT and YYREEE (reference sequence). This CDR3 has 13 residues. V lost 0 bases, J lost 4 bases, and 5 bases lay in between. The CDR3 is CASSLGGKNIQYF. The CDR3 DNA follows: TGTGCCAGCAGCTTGGGCGGAAAAAACATTCAGTACTTC. Looking up the rest from reference TRBV5-4 and TRBJ2-4 gives the full variable domain: ETGVTQSPTHLIKTRGQQVTLRCSSQSGHNTVSWYQQALGQGPQFIFQYYREEENGRGNFPPRFSGLQFPNYSSELNVNALELDDSALYLCASSLGGKNIQYFGAGTRLSVL.

Concerning this clone: Germline is not matched at one junction end, which may reflect a read error. The chain employs TRBV29-1 and TRBJ1-3, with unresolved D. The CDR3 sequence is 13 residues long. Germline lookup yields CDR1 SQVTM and CDR2 ANQGSEA. The CDR3 nucleotides are TGCAGCGTTGAAGGGCACCCTGGTAACACCATATATTTT. It codes for CSVEGHPGNTIYF.

The CDR3 sequence: CASSGRQGGDTQYF. CDR3 in DNA: TGTGCCAGCAGCGGACGACAGGGCGGAGATACGCAGTATTTT. The chain combines TRBV7-2 with TRBJ2-3; 7 bases fit TRBD1. The CDR3 runs to 14 residues. Per germline, CDR1 SGHTA and CDR2 FQGNSA. The ends lost 5 bases at V and 5 bases at J; junction bases unmatched: 7.

The rearrangement links TRBV9 to TRBJ1-4; TRBD1 agrees at 7 bases. V was clipped by 0 bases and J by 5 bases; unmatched bases: 1. Germline V CDR1 and CDR2: SGDLS, YYNGEE. This CDR3 region has 14 residues. The CDR3 region has the DNA TGTGCCAGCAGCGTAGGGGGACAGAATGAAAAACTGTTTTTT. Translating it yields CASSVGGQNEKLFF.

This chain connects TRBV19 to TRBJ2-3; TRBD1 aligns across 8 bases. The CDR3 covers 17 residues. The V segment lost 3 bases and the J segment 1 base; nucleotides outside the gene matches: 9. The germline V gene has CDR1 LNHDA and CDR2 SQIVND (reference sequence). CDR3 sequence (DNA): TGTGCCAGTAGTATCATCGCTCGGACAGGGCGCACAGATACGCAGTATTTT. It translates to CASSIIARTGRTDTQYF.

The V gene is TRBV5-4, the J gene TRBJ2-1; D unclear. Germline V gene lookup returns CDR1 SGHNT and CDR2 YYREEE (reference sequence). The CDR3 has 15 residues. Trimming shortened V by 1 base and J by 0 bases, and 8 bases separated the two germline ends. DNA for the CDR3: TGTGCCAGCAGCTTGTTTGCCAGCTCCTACAATGAGCAGTTCTTC. Translated, it gives CASSLFASSYNEQFF.

CDR3 in amino acids: CASSYQGHEQYF. In nucleotides, the CDR3 is TGTGCCAGCAGTTACCAGGGCCACGAGCAGTACTTC. The V and J genes are TRBV6-5 and TRBJ2-7; TRBD1 might be the D (5 bases). The germline gives CDR1 MNHEY, CDR2 SVGAGI. Trimming took off 2 bases at V and 5 bases at J, with 7 bases between the two ends. The CDR3 is 12 amino acids.

This clone was detected only a few times. This chain uses TRBV9 with TRBJ1-3; perhaps TRBD1 as D (6 bases). This CDR3 is 16 amino acids long. Germline V CDR1 and CDR2: SGDLS, YYNGEE. Trimming removed 3 bases at V and 3 bases at J, with 16 bases between. In DNA, the CDR3 is TGTGCCAGCAGCGGCCGGGGGGGCTCACTTGGAAACACCATATATTTT. Translated: CASSGRGGSLGNTIYF.

This chain connects TRBV19 to TRBJ2-7; 9 bases align to TRBD1. Germline assignment: CDR1 LNHDA and CDR2 SQIVND (reference sequence). After removal of 8 bases from V and 1 base from J, the junction contained 6 bases not matched to a gene. This CDR3 has 14 residues. The CDR3 region is CASDGGQGSYEQYF. The CDR3 DNA sequence: TGTGCCAGTGATGGGGGACAGGGTTCCTACGAGCAGTACTTC.

Only one count was recorded for this clone. This chain connects TRBV2 to TRBJ1-3, with D possibly being TRBD1 (6 bases). The CDR3 is 16 amino acids. V lost 6 bases and J 2 bases, leaving 17 bases between the germline ends. In germline, CDR1 is SNHLY, CDR2 FYNNEI. The CDR3 spells CASRGNRDPTGNTIYF. The CDR3 DNA reads as TGTGCCAGCAGGGGGAACAGGGACCCCACTGGAAACACCATATATTTT.

CDR3 DNA sequence: TGCGCCAGCAGCCGAGAGGGAGCGGGGGTAACAGATACGCAGTATTTT. Its translation is CASSREGAGVTDTQYF. The chain is built from TRBV4-1 and TRBJ2-3; the match to TRBD2 covers 8 bases. V shed 4 bases and J 3 bases; nucleotides not matched to a gene: 9. The germline CDR1 and CDR2 sequences are MGHRA and YSYEKL. The CDR3 is 16 residues long.

V usage is TRBV4-1 and J usage is TRBJ2-7; D may be TRBD1 (6 bases). Looked up from germline, CDR1 is MGHRA and CDR2 is YSYEKL. Trimming shortened V by 0 bases and J by 2 bases, and 11 bases separated the two germline ends. The CDR3 has 15 amino acids. The CDR3 is CASSQDQGNPYEQYF. DNA for the CDR3: TGCGCCAGCAGCCAAGATCAGGGGAACCCCTACGAGCAGTACTTC.

This chain joins TRBV6-5 and TRBJ2-3; D remains unclear. Germline CDR1 MNHEY, CDR2 SVGAGI. This CDR3 is 15 amino acids long. V lost 7 bases to trimming and J lost 4 bases, with 18 bases between them. The CDR3 loop is CASTLSLSRADTQYF. The CDR3 region has the DNA TGTGCCAGCACCCTTTCCTTATCTAGAGCAGATACGCAGTATTTT.

The J gene is TRBJ2-7, the V gene TRBV30, with 8 bases fitting TRBD1. V lost 8 bases and J lost 1; bases outside the gene matches: 4. Looked up from germline, CDR1 is GTSNPN and CDR2 is SVGIG (reference sequence). This CDR3 spans 12 amino acids. CDR3 sequence: CAGDRSSYEQYF. CDR3 nucleotides: TGTGCCGGGGACAGGTCATCCTACGAGCAGTACTTC. The whole variable domain, filled in from reference TRBV30 and TRBJ2-7, reads SQTIHQWPATLVQPVGSPLSLECTVEGTSNPNLYWYRQAAGRGLQLLFYSVGIGQISSEVPQNLSASRPQDRQFILSSKKLLLSDSGFYLCAGDRSSYEQYFGPGTRLTVT.

The chain is built from TRBV5-8 and TRBJ1-2; 11 nucleotides agree with TRBD1. CDR3 length equals 12 residues. V was clipped by 3 bases and J by 9 bases; unmatched bases: 1. Germline V gene sequence: CDR1 SGHTS, CDR2 YDEGEE. CDR3 DNA sequence: TGTGCCAGCAGCTGGGACAGGGGGAGCTACACCTTC. This encodes CASSWDRGSYTF.

The gene calls are TRBV5-1 and TRBJ1-3, with a weak D call TRBD1 (5 bases). Trimming took 4 bases from V and 0 from J, leaving 8 bases between them. CDR1 is SGHRS, CDR2 YFSETQ, per germline. The CDR3 has 14 amino acids. CDR3 DNA sequence: TGCGCCAGCAGCATGCAGGGCTCTGGAAACACCATATATTTT. Amino acid sequence: CASSMQGSGNTIYF.

The sample holds a few counts of this clone. The rearrangement joins TRBV7-2 to TRBJ1-2, with TRBD1 as a possible D gene (5 bases). Germline V CDR1 and CDR2: SGHTA, FQGNSA. Trimming removed 4 bases at V and 6 bases at J, with 15 bases between. The CDR3 runs to 14 residues. In nucleotides, the CDR3 is TGTGCCAGCAGCTCCGCTGGAGGGGATAATGGCTACACCTTC. Translating it yields CASSSAGGDNGYTF.

The CDR3 sequence is CSAASGNTEAFF. Here the CDR3 DNA reads TGCAGCGCCGCCAGTGGGAACACTGAAGCTTTCTTT. V usage is TRBV29-1 and J usage is TRBJ1-1; no clear D. The CDR3 totals 12 residues. The V end was cut by 7 bases, the J end by 1 base, with 10 bases between. Germline V lookup: CDR1 SQVTM, CDR2 ANQGSEA.

The CDR3 reads CASSIESKYQPQHF. Written as DNA, the CDR3 is TGTGCCAGTAGTATAGAGAGCAAGTATCAGCCCCAGCATTTT. The chain joins TRBV19 to TRBJ1-5; no definite D call. V lost 0 bases to trimming and J lost 5 bases, with 8 bases between them. Per the germline V gene, CDR1 is LNHDA and CDR2 is SQIVND (reference sequence). CDR3 length equals 14 residues.

CDR3: CASSARQGSNQPQHF. The CDR3 DNA reads TGCGCCAGCAGCGCTAGACAGGGAAGCAATCAGCCCCAGCATTTT. This chain joins TRBV4-1 and TRBJ1-5; 7 nucleotides agree with TRBD1. There are 15 residues in the CDR3. The germline CDR1 and CDR2 sequences are MGHRA and YSYEKL. The ends lost 5 bases at V and 1 base at J; junction bases unmatched: 5.

This clone was observed a single time. Here the CDR3 DNA reads TGTGCCAGCAGCTTAGTAGATAGGCTTCGGGATAATTCACCCCTCCACTTT. It codes for CASSLVDRLRDNSPLHF. The V gene is TRBV7-8, the J gene TRBJ1-6; D is unresolved. The V end lost 1 base, the J end lost 5 bases, and 15 bases lay between the germline ends. Germline assignment: CDR1 SGHVS and CDR2 FQNEAQ. The CDR3 runs 17 residues. Filled out from reference TRBV7-8 and TRBJ1-6, the complete variable domain reads GAGVSQSPRYKVAKRGQDVALRCDPISGHVSLFWYQQALGQGPEFLTYFQNEAQLDKSGLPSDRFFAERPEGSVSTLKIQRTQQEDSAVYLCASSLVDRLRDNSPLHFGNGTRLTVT.